Below are 5 T cell receptor beta chains sequenced from a single sample in a study of blood T cell repertoires in COVID-19. Clones were read by immunoSEQ multiplex PCR, and TCRdb kept only the in-frame ones, dropping some. The sample lists 75,000 or so clones, less than 90% occurring once. Specimen: peripheral blood. The receptors were sampled from a man aged 55 to 69 with active or convalescent COVID-19.

The rearrangement links TRBV9 to TRBJ2-5; no clear D gene. The V gene lost 4 bases and the J gene lost 4 bases, with 14 bases spanning the gap. Germline V gene sequence: CDR1 SGDLS, CDR2 YYNGEE. CDR3 length: 14 amino acids. The CDR3 DNA reads TGTGCCAGCAGCCCGGGTTTTGGTCGAGAGACCCAGTACTTC. It is translated as CASSPGFGRETQYF.

The chain joins TRBV28 to TRBJ1-2; 9 bases match TRBD1. There are 15 residues in the CDR3. With V trimmed by 5 bases and J by 8 bases, 12 bases remained unmatched. Germline CDR1 is MDHEN and CDR2 is SYDVKM. The CDR3 DNA sequence: TGTGCCAGCAGTCTCGTCGGACAGGGGTTTAGAGGCTACACCTTC. It translates to CASSLVGQGFRGYTF.

The V and J genes are TRBV19 and TRBJ2-7; 7 positions match TRBD2. CDR3 size: 16 residues. CDR1 and CDR2 (germline): LNHDA, SQIVND (reference sequence). V shed 6 bases, J shed 0 bases, and the junction held 11 bases outside the gene matches. Here the CDR3 DNA reads TGTGCCAGTAGCAGCCTGGGGGGGGAACTCTCCTACGAGCAGTACTTC. This codes for CASSSLGGELSYEQYF.

This chain joins TRBV7-9 and TRBJ2-7; the match to TRBD2 covers 7 bases. CDR1 is SEHNR and CDR2 is FQNEAQ in the germline V gene (reference sequence). V gave up 5 bases and J gave up 7 bases; unmatched junction bases: 14. The CDR3 is 15 amino acids. CDR3 bases: TGTGCCAGCAGCCCCCAGGCGGGAGAAGGAACGGAGCAGTACTTC. Translation: CASSPQAGEGTEQYF.

This rearrangement joins TRBV6-5 to TRBJ1-4, with D unresolved. The CDR3 runs 15 residues. The germline V gene has CDR1 MNHEY and CDR2 SVGAGI. Trimming shortened V by 10 bases and J by 3 bases, and 18 bases separated the two germline ends. CDR3 in amino acids: CATRAGEVANEKLFF. The CDR3 DNA follows: TGTGCCACACGTGCCGGCGAGGTTGCTAATGAAAAACTGTTTTTT.